The rows below give T cell receptor beta chains drawn from one sample of a study of radiation and T cells in renal cell carcinoma. Sequencing was performed with immunoSEQ multiplex PCR; in TCRdb, only in-frame clones are kept and a portion is missing. The sample includes around 46,000 clones, around 83% seen only once; the top ten take 30% to 35%. Here the sequenced sample was blood, taken from a patient whose treatment included radiotherapy and nephrectomy. Receptor source: a woman aged 70-85 years with renal cell carcinoma. CDR3s include the opening cysteine and the closing phenylalanine or tryptophan. Fields, in order: V gene, J gene, clone size, D gene, CDR3 protein, CDR3 DNA. D genes are given only for firm matches. Some rows have no size entry. The others give once, few or many, or a class for an expanded clone.

V gene: TRBV7-2; J gene: TRBJ2-1; clone size: .; D gene: TRBD2; CDR3 protein: CASSLDLPSGRRGEQFF; CDR3 DNA: TGTGCCAGCAGCTTAGATCTCCCTAGCGGGAGGAGAGGTGAGCAGTTCTTC
V gene: TRBV5-5; J gene: TRBJ2-2; clone size: .; D gene: .; CDR3 protein: CASTRELRSGSTGELFF; CDR3 DNA: TGTGCCAGCACCCGGGAGTTGAGGTCGGGGAGCACCGGGGAGCTGTTTTTT
V gene: TRBV7-2; J gene: TRBJ2-7; clone size: .; D gene: TRBD2; CDR3 protein: CASSWERPGGEQYF; CDR3 DNA: TGTGCCAGCAGCTGGGAGCGGCCGGGAGGGGAGCAGTACTTC
V gene: TRBV6-5; J gene: TRBJ2-1; clone size: .; D gene: TRBD1; CDR3 protein: CASRGTGGNEQFF; CDR3 DNA: TGTGCCAGCAGGGGGACAGGGGGGAATGAGCAGTTCTTC
V gene: TRBV19; J gene: TRBJ1-5; clone size: once; D gene: TRBD1; CDR3 protein: CASSTTGGDQPQHF; CDR3 DNA: TGTGCCAGTAGTACGACAGGGGGCGATCAGCCCCAGCATTTT
V gene: TRBV10-3; J gene: TRBJ2-5; clone size: .; D gene: TRBD2; CDR3 protein: CAIGLAGAAETQYF; CDR3 DNA: TGTGCCATTGGACTAGCGGGAGCCGCAGAGACCCAGTACTTC
V gene: TRBV7-8; J gene: TRBJ1-1; clone size: .; D gene: .; CDR3 protein: CASTRLSQGDAEAFF; CDR3 DNA: TGTGCCAGCACTCGCCTATCCCAGGGCGACGCTGAAGCTTTCTTT
V gene: TRBV6-5; J gene: TRBJ2-7; clone size: .; D gene: .; CDR3 protein: CASTGAGRAYEQYF; CDR3 DNA: TGTGCCAGCACGGGGGCGGGCAGGGCCTACGAGCAGTACTTC
V gene: TRBV6-5; J gene: TRBJ2-3; clone size: .; D gene: .; CDR3 protein: CASSYSGRTDTQYF; CDR3 DNA: TGTGCCAGCAGTTACTCTGGAAGGACAGATACGCAGTATTTT
V gene: TRBV5-5; J gene: TRBJ2-7; clone size: .; D gene: .; CDR3 protein: CASSLAYEQYF; CDR3 DNA: TGTGCCAGCAGCTTGGCTTACGAGCAGTACTTC
V gene: TRBV30; J gene: TRBJ1-2; clone size: .; D gene: TRBD1; CDR3 protein: CAWSSGTGGGYTF; CDR3 DNA: TGTGCCTGGTCCTCCGGGACAGGCGGTGGCTACACCTTC
V gene: TRBV4-2; J gene: TRBJ1-5; clone size: .; D gene: .; CDR3 protein: CASSQDLAYNQPQHF; CDR3 DNA: TGTGCCAGCAGCCAAGATCTGGCGTACAATCAGCCCCAGCATTTT
V gene: TRBV30; J gene: TRBJ1-2; clone size: .; D gene: TRBD1; CDR3 protein: CAWRGGTGGVGYTF; CDR3 DNA: TGTGCCTGGAGGGGCGGGACAGGGGGCGTTGGCTACACCTTC